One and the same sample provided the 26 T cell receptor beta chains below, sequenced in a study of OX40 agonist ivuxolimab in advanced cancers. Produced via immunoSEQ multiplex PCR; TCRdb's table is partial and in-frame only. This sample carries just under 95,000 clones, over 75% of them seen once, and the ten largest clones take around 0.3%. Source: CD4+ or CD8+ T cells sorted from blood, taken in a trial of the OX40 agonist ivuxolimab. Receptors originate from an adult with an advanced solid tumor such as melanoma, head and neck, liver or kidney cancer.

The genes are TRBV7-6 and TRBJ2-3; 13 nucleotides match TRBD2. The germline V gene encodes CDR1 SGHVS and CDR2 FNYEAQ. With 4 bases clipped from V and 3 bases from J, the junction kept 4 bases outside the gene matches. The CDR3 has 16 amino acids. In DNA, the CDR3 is TGTGCCAGCAGCTCCGGACTAGCGGGGGTTACAGATACGCAGTATTTT. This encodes CASSSGLAGVTDTQYF.

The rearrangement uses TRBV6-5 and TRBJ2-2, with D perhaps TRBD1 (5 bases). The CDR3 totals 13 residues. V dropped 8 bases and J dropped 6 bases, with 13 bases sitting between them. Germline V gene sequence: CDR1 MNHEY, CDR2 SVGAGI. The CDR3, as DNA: TGTGCCAGCGGACCTGGGGCGGCCGGGGAGCTGTTTTTT. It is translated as CASGPGAAGELFF.

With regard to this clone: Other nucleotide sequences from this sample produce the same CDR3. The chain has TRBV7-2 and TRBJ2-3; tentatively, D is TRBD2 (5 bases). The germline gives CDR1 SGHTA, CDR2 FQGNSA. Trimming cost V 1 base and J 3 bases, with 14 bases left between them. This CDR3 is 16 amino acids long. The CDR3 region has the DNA TGTGCCAGCAGCTTAGGACTCTCCCGGGGTACAGATACGCAGTATTTT. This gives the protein CASSLGLSRGTDTQYF.

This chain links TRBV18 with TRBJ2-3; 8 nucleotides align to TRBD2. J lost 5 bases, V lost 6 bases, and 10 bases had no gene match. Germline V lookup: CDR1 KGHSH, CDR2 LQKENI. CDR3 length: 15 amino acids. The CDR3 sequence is CASSPGSGVIDTQYF. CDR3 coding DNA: TGTGCCAGCTCCCCGGGTAGCGGGGTTATAGATACGCAGTATTTT.

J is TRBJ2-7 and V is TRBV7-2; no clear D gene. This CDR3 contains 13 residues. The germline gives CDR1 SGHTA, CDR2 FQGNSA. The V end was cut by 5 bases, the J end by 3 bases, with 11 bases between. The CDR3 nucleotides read TGTGCCAGCAGCCAGCAAATCAGCTACGAGCAGTACTTC. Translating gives CASSQQISYEQYF.

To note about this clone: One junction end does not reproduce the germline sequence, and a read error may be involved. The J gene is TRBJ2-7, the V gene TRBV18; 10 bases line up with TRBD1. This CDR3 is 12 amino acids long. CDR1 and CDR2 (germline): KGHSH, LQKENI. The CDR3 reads CASSPFPGQGIF. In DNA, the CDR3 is TGTGCCAGCTCACCATTTCCGGGACAGGGGATCTTC.

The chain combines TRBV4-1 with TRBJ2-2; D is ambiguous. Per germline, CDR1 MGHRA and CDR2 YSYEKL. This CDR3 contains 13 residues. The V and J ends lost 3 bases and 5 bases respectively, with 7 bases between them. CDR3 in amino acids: CASSQGITGELFF. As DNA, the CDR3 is TGCGCCAGCAGCCAGGGGATAACCGGGGAGCTGTTTTTT.

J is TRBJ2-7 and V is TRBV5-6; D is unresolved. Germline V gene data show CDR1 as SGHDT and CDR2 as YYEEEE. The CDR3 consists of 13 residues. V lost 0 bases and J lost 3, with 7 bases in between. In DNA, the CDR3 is TGTGCCAGCAGCTTGGTACAGAACTACGAGCAGTACTTC. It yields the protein CASSLVQNYEQYF.

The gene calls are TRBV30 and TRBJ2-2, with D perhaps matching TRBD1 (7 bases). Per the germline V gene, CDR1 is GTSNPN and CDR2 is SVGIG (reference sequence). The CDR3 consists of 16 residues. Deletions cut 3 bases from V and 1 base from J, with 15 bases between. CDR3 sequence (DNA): TGTGCCTGGAGGGCAGGGGGGCAACTGAACACCGGGGAGCTGTTTTTT. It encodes CAWRAGGQLNTGELFF.

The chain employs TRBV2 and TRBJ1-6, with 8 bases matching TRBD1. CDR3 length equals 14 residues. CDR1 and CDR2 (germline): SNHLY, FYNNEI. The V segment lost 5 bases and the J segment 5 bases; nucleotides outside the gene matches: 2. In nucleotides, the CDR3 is TGTGCCAGCAGTCAGGACAGGGATAATTCACCCCTCCACTTT. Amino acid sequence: CASSQDRDNSPLHF.

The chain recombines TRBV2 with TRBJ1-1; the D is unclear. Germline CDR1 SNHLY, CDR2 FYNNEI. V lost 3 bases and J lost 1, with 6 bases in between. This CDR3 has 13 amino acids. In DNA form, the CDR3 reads TGTGCCAGCAGTGATATCGCGAACACTGAAGCTTTCTTT. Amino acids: CASSDIANTEAFF.

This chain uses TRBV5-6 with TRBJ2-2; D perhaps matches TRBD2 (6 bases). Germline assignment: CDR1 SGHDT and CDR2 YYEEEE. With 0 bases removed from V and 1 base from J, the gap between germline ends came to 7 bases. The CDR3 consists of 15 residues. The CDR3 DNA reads TGTGCCAGCAGCTTGGCCGGGAGGAACACCGGGGAGCTGTTTTTT. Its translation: CASSLAGRNTGELFF.

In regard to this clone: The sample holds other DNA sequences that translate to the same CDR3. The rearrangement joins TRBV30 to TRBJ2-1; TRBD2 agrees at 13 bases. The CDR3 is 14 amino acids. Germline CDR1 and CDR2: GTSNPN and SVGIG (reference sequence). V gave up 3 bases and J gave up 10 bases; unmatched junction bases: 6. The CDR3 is CAWRLAGGRGEQFF. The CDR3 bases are TGTGCCTGGAGACTAGCGGGGGGGCGGGGGGAGCAGTTCTTC.

CDR3 sequence (DNA): TGTGCCAGCCACCCCGGGGGGAAGAACGAGCAGTACTTC. It yields the protein CASHPGGKNEQYF. This chain joins TRBV27 and TRBJ2-7, with TRBD2 matching 7 bases. Germline V gives CDR1 MNHEY, CDR2 SMNVEV (reference sequence). CDR3 length: 13 residues. Losses at the gene ends were 8 bases for V and 5 bases for J; bases not matched to a gene: 9.

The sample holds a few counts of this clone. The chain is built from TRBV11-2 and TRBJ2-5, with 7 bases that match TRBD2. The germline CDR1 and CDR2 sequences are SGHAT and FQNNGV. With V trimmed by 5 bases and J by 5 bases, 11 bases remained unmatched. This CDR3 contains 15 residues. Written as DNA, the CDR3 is TGTGCCAGCAGCCCCCTAGGCGGGGGAGGCGAGACCCAGTACTTC. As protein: CASSPLGGGGETQYF.

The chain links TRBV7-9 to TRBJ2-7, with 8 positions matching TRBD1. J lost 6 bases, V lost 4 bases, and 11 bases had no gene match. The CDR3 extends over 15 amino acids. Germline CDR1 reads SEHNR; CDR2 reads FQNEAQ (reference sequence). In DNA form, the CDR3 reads TGTGCCAGCAGCTCCCGGACAGGGAAAAATGGCGAGCAGTACTTC. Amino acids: CASSSRTGKNGEQYF.

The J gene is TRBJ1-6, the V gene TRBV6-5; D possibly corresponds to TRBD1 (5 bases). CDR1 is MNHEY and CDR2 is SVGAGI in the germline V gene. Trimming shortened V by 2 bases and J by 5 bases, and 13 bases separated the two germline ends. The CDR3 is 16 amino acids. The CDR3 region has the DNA TGTGCCAGCAGTTACGGTCCGGGACGGAATAATTCACCCCTCCACTTT. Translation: CASSYGPGRNNSPLHF.

The CDR3 spells CASSYSSFRDSYGYTF. Here the CDR3 DNA reads TGTGCCAGCAGTTACTCGAGTTTCCGGGACAGTTATGGCTACACCTTC. This chain links TRBV6-5 with TRBJ1-2; 7 nucleotides align to TRBD1. This CDR3 is built from 16 residues. J lost 5 bases, V lost 0 bases, and 9 bases had no gene match. Germline assignment: CDR1 MNHEY and CDR2 SVGAGI.

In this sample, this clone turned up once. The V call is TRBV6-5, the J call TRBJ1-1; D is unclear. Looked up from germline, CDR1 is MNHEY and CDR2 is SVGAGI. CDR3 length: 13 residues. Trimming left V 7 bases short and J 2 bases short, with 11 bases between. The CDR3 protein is CASTGWGNTEAFF. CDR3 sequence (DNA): TGTGCCAGCACCGGATGGGGAAACACTGAAGCTTTCTTT.

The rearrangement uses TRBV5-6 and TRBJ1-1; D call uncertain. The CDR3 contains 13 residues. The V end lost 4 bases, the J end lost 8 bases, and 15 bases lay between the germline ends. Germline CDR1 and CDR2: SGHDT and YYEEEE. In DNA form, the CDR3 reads TGTGCCAGCAGCCCGGTGGGGTCAGCCGAAGCTTTCTTT. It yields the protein CASSPVGSAEAFF. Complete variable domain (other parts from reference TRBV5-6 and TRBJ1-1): DAGVTQSPTHLIKTRGQQVTLRCSPKSGHDTVSWYQQALGQGPQFIFQYYEEEERQRGNFPDRFSGHQFPNYSSELNVNALLLGDSALYLCASSPVGSAEAFFGQGTRLTVV.

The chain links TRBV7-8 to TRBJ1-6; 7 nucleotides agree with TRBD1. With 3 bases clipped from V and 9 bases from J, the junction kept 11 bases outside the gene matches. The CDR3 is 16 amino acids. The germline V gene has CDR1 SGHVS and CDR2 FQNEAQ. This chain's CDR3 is CASSFGNRGNGSPLHF. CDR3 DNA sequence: TGTGCCAGCAGCTTTGGGAACAGGGGAAACGGTTCACCCCTCCACTTT.

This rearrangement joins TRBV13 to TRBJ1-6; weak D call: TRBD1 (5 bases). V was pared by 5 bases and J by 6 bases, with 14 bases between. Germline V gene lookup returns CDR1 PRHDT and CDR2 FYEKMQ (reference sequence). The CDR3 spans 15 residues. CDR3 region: CASSLNRGVNSPLHF. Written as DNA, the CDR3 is TGTGCCAGCAGCCTAAATAGGGGTGTTAATTCACCCCTCCACTTT. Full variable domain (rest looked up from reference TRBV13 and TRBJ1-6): AAGVIQSPRHLIKEKRETATLKCYPIPRHDTVYWYQQGPGQDPQFLISFYEKMQSDKGSIPDRFSAQQFSDYHSELNMSSLELGDSALYFCASSLNRGVNSPLHFGNGTRLTVT.

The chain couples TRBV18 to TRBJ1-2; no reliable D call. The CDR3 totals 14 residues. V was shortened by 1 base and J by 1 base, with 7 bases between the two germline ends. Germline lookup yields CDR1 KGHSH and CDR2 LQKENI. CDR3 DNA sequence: TGTGCCAGCTCACCACGAACAGATAACTATGGCTACACCTTC. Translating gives CASSPRTDNYGYTF.

The CDR3 region is CASSRARNGAPLHF. The CDR3 region has the DNA TGTGCCAGCAGCCGGGCCAGGAACGGGGCACCCCTCCACTTT. V gene TRBV7-2 combines with J gene TRBJ1-6, with D unclear. The germline V and J ends were trimmed by 5 bases and 11 bases, with 16 bases remaining between them. Germline CDR1 and CDR2: SGHTA and FQGNSA. This CDR3 has 14 amino acids.

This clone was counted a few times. The CDR3 sequence is CASSRVRSGDTEAFF. The DNA of the CDR3 is TGCGCCAGCAGCCGGGTGAGGAGCGGGGACACTGAAGCTTTCTTT. V gene TRBV5-1 combines with J gene TRBJ1-1, with unresolved D. The V and J ends lost 4 bases and 3 bases respectively, with 16 bases between them. Germline values: CDR1 SGHRS, CDR2 YFSETQ. This CDR3 has 15 residues.

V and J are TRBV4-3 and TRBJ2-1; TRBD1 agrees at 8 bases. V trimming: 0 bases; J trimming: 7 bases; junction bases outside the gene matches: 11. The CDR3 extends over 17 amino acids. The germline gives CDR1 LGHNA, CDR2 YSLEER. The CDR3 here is CASSQDPAGGARNEQFF. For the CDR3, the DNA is TGCGCCAGCAGCCAAGATCCCGCAGGGGGCGCCCGTAATGAGCAGTTCTTC.